This TCR beta chain appears in the sequencing data of a study of blood T cell repertoires in COVID-19. Study background: Acute and convalescent COVID-19 specimens originated in the United States, Italy and Spain. In each case, the material was cDNA or gDNA derived from T cells, B-cell-depleted T cells, or PBMCs.

In the original processing: How many nucleated cells were present was estimated from reference gene primer amplification. Sequencing was performed with immunoSEQ multiplex PCR; in TCRdb, only in-frame clones are kept and a portion is missing. V, J and clone size derive from that table, while D and trimming were established from the DNA sequence. The sample lists 50,000 or so clones, 83% occurring once. The germline CDR1 and CDR2 sequences are SGHRS and YFSETQ. The CDR3 runs 15 residues. The V gene end was trimmed by 0 bases and the J gene end by 9 bases; junction bases not matched to a gene: 4. The chain couples TRBV5-1 to TRBJ1-6, with TRBD1 matching 9 bases. The clonotype comes from a man in his forties or fifties with acute or convalescent COVID-19. Sequencing was done on a sample of peripheral blood. CDR3 sequence: CASSLGDRVSSPLHF. The CDR3 DNA sequence: TGCGCCAGCAGCTTGGGGGACAGGGTTAGTTCACCCCTCCACTTT.